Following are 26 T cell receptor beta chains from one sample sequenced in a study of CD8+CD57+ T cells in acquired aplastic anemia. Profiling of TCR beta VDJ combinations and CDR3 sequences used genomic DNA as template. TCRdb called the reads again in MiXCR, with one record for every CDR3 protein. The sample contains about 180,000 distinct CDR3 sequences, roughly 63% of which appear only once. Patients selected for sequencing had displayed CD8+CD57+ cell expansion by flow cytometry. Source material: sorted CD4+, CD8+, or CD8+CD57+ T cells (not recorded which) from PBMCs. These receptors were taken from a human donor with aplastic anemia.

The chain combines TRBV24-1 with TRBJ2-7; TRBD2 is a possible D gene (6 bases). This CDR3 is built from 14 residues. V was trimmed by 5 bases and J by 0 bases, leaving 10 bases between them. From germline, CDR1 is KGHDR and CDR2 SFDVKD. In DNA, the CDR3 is TGTGCCACCAGTGGGGAGGTGAGCTCCTACGAGCAGTACTTC. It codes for CATSGEVSSYEQYF.

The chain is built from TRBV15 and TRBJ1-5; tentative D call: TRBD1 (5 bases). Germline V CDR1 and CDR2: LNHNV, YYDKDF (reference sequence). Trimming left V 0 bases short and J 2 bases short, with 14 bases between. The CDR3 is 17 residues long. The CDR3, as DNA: TGTGCCACCAGCAGAGAGACAGTTCTACATCGCAATCAGCCCCAGCATTTT. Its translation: CATSRETVLHRNQPQHF.

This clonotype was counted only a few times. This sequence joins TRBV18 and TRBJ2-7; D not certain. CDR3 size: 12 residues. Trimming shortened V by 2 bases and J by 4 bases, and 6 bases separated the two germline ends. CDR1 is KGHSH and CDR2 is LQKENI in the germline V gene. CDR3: CASSPTFYEQYF. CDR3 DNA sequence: TGTGCCAGCTCACCAACCTTTTACGAGCAGTACTTC.

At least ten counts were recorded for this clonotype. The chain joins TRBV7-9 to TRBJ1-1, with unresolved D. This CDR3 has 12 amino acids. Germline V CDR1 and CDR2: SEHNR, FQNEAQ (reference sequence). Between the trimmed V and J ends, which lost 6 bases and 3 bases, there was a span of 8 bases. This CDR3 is CASSPPDTEAFF. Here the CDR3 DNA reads TGTGCCAGCAGTCCCCCTGACACTGAAGCTTTCTTT.

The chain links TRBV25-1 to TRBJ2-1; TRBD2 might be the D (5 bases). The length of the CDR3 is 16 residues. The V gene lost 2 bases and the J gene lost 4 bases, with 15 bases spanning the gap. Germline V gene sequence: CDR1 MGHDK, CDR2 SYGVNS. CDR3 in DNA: TGTGCCAGCAGTGAAAGGGAGAACGGACCTTACAATGAGCAGTTCTTC. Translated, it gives CASSERENGPYNEQFF.

CDR3 sequence: CSVEDTGESQFF. The CDR3 DNA reads TGCAGCGTTGAAGATACCGGGGAGAGCCAGTTCTTC. This sequence joins TRBV29-1 and TRBJ2-1, with D perhaps TRBD2 (5 bases). The length of the CDR3 is 12 residues. Looked up from germline, CDR1 is SQVTM and CDR2 is ANQGSEA. Trimming took off 0 bases at V and 13 bases at J, with 13 bases between the two ends.

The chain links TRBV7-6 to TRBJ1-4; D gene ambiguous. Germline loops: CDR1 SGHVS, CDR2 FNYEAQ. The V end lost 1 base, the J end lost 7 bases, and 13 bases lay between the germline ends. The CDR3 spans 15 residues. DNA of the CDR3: TGTGCCAGCAGCTTAGATGCCCTCTCGGGTGAAAAACTGTTTTTT. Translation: CASSLDALSGEKLFF.

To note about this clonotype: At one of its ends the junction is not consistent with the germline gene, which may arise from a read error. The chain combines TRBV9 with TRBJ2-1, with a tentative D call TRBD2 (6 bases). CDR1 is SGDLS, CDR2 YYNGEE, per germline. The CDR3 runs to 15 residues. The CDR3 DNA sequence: TGTGCCAGCAGCGCCGCCGGAGCGGACTACAATGAGCAGCTCTTC. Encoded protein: CASSAAGADYNEQLF.

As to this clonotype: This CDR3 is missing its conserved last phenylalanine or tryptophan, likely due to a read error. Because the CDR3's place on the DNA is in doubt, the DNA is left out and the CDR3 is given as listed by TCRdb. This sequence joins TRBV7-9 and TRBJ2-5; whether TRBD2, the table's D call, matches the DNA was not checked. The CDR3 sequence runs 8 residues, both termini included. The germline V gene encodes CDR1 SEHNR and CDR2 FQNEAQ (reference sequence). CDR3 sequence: CASSPEAS.

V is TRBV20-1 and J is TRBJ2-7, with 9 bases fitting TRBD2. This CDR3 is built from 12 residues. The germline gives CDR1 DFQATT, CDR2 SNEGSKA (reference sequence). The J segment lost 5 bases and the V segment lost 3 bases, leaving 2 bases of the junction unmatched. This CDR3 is CSARREGHEQYF. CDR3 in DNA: TGCAGTGCTAGGCGGGAGGGGCACGAGCAGTACTTC.

In DNA, the CDR3 is TGCAGTGCTAGTATGCGATACGAGCAGTACTTC. This codes for CSASMRYEQYF. The chain combines TRBV20-1 with TRBJ2-7; D is unclear. Germline assignment: CDR1 DFQATT and CDR2 SNEGSKA (reference sequence). V shed 3 bases and J shed 4 bases, with 7 bases lying between them. The CDR3 is 11 amino acids.

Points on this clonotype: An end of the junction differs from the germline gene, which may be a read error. CDR3 DNA sequence: TGCGCCAGCAGTTCGGTTACGAACACCGGGGAGCTGTTTTTT. Translating it yields CASSSVTNTGELFF. J is TRBJ2-2 and V is TRBV7-9, with unresolved D. CDR1 is SEHNR, CDR2 FQNEAQ, per germline (reference sequence). The CDR3 runs 14 residues.

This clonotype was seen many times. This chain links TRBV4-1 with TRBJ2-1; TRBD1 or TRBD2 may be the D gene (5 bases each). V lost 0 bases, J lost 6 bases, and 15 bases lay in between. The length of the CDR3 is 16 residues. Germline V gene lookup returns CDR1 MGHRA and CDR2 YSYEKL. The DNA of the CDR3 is TGCGCCAGCAGCCAAGAAGCGGTGGTCGGGACCAATGAGCAGTTCTTC. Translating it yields CASSQEAVVGTNEQFF.

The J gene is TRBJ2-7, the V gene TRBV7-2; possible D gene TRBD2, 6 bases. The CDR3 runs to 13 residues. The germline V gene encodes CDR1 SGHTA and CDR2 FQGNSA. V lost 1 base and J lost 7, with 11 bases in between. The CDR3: CASSLVQEGEQYF. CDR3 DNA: TGTGCCAGCAGCTTAGTACAGGAGGGAGAGCAGTACTTC.

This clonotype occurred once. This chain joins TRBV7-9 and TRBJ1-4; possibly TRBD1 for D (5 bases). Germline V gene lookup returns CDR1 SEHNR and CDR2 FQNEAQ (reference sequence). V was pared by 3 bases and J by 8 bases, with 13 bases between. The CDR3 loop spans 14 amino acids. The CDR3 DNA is TGTGCCAGCAGCTTGGCGAACAGGCCGGAAAAACTGTTTTTT. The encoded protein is CASSLANRPEKLFF.

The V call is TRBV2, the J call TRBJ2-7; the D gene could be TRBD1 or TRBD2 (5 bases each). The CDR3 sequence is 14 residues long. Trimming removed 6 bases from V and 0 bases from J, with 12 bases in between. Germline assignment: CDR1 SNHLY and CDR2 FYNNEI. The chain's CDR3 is CASRGPKGSYEQYF. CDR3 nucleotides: TGTGCCAGCAGGGGACCTAAAGGCTCCTACGAGCAGTACTTC.

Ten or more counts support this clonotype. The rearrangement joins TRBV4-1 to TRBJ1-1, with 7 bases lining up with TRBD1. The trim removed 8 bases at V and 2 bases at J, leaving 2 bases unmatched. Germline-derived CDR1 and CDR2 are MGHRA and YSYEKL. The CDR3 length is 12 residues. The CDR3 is CASGTANTEAFF. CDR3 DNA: TGCGCCAGCGGGACAGCCAACACTGAAGCTTTCTTT.

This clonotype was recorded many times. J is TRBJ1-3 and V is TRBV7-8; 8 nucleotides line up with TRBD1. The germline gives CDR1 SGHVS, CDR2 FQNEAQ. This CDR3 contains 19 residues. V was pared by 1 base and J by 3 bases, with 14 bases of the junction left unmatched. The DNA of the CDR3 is TGTGCCAGCAGCTTAGTGAAATCAGGGGGCGCAGAATTTGGAAACACCATATATTTT. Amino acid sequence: CASSLVKSGGAEFGNTIYF.

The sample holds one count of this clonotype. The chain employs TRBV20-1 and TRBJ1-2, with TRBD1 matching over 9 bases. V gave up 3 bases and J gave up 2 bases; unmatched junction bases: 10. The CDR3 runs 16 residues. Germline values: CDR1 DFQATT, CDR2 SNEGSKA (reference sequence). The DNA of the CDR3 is TGCAGTGCTAGCGCCGGGACAGGGAGGGGGAACTATGGCTACACCTTC. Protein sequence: CSASAGTGRGNYGYTF.

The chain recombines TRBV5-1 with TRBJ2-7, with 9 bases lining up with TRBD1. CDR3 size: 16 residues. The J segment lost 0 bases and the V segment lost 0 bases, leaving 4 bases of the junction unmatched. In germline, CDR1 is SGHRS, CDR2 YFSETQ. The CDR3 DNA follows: TGCGCCAGCAGCTTGGCAGGGACAGGGAGCTCCTACGAGCAGTACTTC. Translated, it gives CASSLAGTGSSYEQYF.

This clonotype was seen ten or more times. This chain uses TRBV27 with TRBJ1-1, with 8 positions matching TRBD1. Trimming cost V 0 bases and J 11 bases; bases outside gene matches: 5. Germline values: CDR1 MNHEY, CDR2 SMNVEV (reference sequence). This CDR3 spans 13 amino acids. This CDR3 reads CASSLSADREAFF. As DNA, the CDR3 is TGTGCCAGCAGTTTATCGGCGGACAGGGAGGCTTTCTTT.

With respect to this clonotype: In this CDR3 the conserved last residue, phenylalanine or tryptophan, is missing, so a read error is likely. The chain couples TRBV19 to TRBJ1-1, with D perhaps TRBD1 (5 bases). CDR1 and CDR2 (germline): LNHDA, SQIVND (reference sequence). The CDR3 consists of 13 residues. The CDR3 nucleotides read TGTGCCAGTAGTCTTGTGACAGACACTAAAGCTTTCCTT. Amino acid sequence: CASSLVTDTKAFL.

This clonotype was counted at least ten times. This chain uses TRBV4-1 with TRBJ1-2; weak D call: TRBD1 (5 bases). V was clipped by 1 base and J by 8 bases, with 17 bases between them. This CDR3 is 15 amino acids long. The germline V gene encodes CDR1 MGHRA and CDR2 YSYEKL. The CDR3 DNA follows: TGCGCCAGCAGCCAAGGGGCAACCGACGAGGGGGGCTACACCTTC. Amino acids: CASSQGATDEGGYTF.

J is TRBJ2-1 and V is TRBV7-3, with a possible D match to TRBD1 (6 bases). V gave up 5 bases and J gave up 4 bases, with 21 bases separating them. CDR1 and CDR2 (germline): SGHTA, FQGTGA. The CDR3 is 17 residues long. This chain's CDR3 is CASSPAPGTDRYNEQFF. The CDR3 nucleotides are TGTGCCAGCAGCCCCGCCCCCGGGACGGACAGATACAATGAGCAGTTCTTC.

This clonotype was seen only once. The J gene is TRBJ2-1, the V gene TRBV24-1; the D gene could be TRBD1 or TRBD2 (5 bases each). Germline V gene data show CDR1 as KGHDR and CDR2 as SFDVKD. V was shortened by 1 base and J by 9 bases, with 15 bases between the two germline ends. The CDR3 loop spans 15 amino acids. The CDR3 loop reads CATSDFQSGRGEQFF. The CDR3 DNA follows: TGTGCCACCAGTGATTTTCAATCGGGACGGGGTGAGCAGTTCTTC.

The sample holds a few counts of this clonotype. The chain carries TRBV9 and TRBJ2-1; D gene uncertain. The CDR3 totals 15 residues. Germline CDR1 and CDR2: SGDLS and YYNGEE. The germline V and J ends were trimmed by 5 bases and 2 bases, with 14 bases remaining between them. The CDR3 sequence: CASSTSGAPYNEQFF. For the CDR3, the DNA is TGTGCCAGCAGTACGTCAGGAGCCCCCTACAATGAGCAGTTCTTC.